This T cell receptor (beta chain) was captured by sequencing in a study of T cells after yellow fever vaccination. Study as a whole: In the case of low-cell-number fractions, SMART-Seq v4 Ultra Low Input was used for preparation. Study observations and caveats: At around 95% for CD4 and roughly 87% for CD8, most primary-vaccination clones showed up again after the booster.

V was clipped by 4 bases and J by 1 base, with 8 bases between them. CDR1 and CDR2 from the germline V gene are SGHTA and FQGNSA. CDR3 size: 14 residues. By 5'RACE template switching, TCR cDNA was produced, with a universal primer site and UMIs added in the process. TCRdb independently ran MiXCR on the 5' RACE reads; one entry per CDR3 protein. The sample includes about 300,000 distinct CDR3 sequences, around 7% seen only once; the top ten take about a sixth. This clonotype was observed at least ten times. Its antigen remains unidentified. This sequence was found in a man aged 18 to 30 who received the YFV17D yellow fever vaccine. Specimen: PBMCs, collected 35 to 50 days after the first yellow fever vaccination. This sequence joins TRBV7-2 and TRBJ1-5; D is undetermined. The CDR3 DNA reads TGTGCCAGCAGCTCATCCGTGAGCAATCAGCCCCAGCATTTT. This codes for CASSSSVSNQPQHF.